This is a list of T cell receptor beta chains from one sample in a study of T cell repertoires in cytomegalovirus infection. TCRdb used MiXCR to reprocess the reads, holding one entry per CDR3 protein. The sample contains fewer than 550,000 distinct CDR3 sequences, 16% of which appear only once. The source material was CD8+ T cells from PBMCs. The receptor source for this set is a human donor in good health (CMV status not recorded). Some clones in this sample may be carry-over from other donors' samples. CDR3s include the opening cysteine and the closing phenylalanine or tryptophan. Each record gives: clone size, V gene, D gene, J gene, CDR3 DNA, CDR3 protein. D genes are given only for firm matches. Only part of the rows carry a size: once, few, many, or a class if the clone is expanded.

many,TRBV18,NA,TRBJ2-7,TGTGCCAGCTCACCAGAACTTTCCTACGAGCAGTACTTC,CASSPELSYEQYF
many,TRBV10-3,TRBD2,TRBJ2-2,TGTGCCATCAGACCCACTAGCGGGCCAAGGGCCGGGGAGCTGTTTTTT,CAIRPTSGPRAGELFF
NA,TRBV9,NA,TRBJ2-1,TGTGCCAGCAGCGTAGGTGGGGAATTTTACAATGAGCAGTTCTTC,CASSVGGEFYNEQFF
few,TRBV10-3,TRBD1,TRBJ2-7,TGTGCCATCAGTGAGACCTCCGGGACAGGGAACGAGCAGTACTTC,CAISETSGTGNEQYF
many,TRBV6-1,TRBD1,TRBJ2-6,TGTGCCAGCAGTGCAATCGGACAGGCCCTGAGGTCTGGGGCCAACGTCCTGACTTTC,CASSAIGQALRSGANVLTF
NA,TRBV5-1,TRBD1,TRBJ1-2,TGCGCCAGCAGCTCGGACAGGTCGGAGGGTGGAACCTTC,CASSSDRSEGGTF
NA,TRBV24-1,NA,TRBJ1-1,TGTGCCACCAGTGACCGACCGACTGGGGAGCGAGAGGAAGCTTTCTTT,CATSDRPTGEREEAFF
NA,TRBV9,TRBD2,TRBJ2-7,TGTGCCAGCAGCGACGGACTAGCGGCCGAGCAGTACTTC,CASSDGLAAEQYF
NA,TRBV2,TRBD1,TRBJ2-3,TGTGCCAGCAGCGTAACTAACCGGGACAGGGTCACAGATACGCAGTATTTT,CASSVTNRDRVTDTQYF
few,TRBV27,NA,TRBJ1-1,TGTGCCAGCAGTTCAACTCTATCTCCTGAAGCTTTCTTT,CASSSTLSPEAFF
few,TRBV4-1,NA,TRBJ2-1,TGCGCCAGCAGCCAAGTTCTCTACAATGAGCAGTTCTTC,CASSQVLYNEQFF
NA,TRBV9,NA,TRBJ2-7,TGTGCCAGCAGCGTTGGGGCGGAGAGCTCCTACGAGCAGTACTTC,CASSVGAESSYEQYF
NA,TRBV29-1,NA,TRBJ2-7,TGCAGCGCCATCGCCCCTAGCGCACTTACCTACGAGCAGTACTTC,CSAIAPSALTYEQYF
few,TRBV3-1,NA,TRBJ2-3,TGTGCCAGCAGCACAGGGATACGGGTCCGCACAGATACGCAGTATTTT,CASSTGIRVRTDTQYF
NA,TRBV7-6,NA,TRBJ2-7,TGTGCCAGCAGCTCTGGACAGAACGAGCCGTACTTC,CASSSGQNEPYF
NA,TRBV6-5,NA,TRBJ2-5,TGTGCCAGCAGTTTCGAGCGGGCGCAAGAGACCCAGTACTTC,CASSFERAQETQYF
NA,TRBV9,NA,TRBJ1-1,TGTGCCAGCAGCGTTTGGGCAGAGAACACTGAAGCTTTCTTT,CASSVWAENTEAFF
many,TRBV5-4,TRBD1,TRBJ1-6,TGTGCCAGCATCCCCCCGGGAACAGGGGGTTCACCCCTCCACTTT,CASIPPGTGGSPLHF
many,TRBV7-4,TRBD2,TRBJ2-7,TGTGCCAGCAGCTCGATAGCGTTGGGCGGGAGCTCCTACGAGCAGTACTTC,CASSSIALGGSSYEQYF
NA,TRBV12-3/TRBV12-4,TRBD2,TRBJ2-1,TGTGCCAGCATGCCGAGTCTAGCGGGGGGGAATGTTCCCTACAATGAGCAGTTCTTC,CASMPSLAGGNVPYNEQFF
NA,TRBV13,NA,TRBJ2-3,TGTGCCAGCAGCTGGGACGGAGGCGGCACAGATACGCAGTATTTT,CASSWDGGGTDTQYF
many,TRBV11-2,NA,TRBJ1-1,TGTGCCAGCAGCGAGGGGAATTGGTACACTGAAGCTTTCTTT,CASSEGNWYTEAFF
NA,TRBV7-9,TRBD1,TRBJ1-1,TGTGCCAGCAGCAAACCTCCGGGACAGGTGGCCTTCGACACTGAAGCTTTCTTT,CASSKPPGQVAFDTEAFF
NA,TRBV7-9,NA,TRBJ1-1,TGTGCCAGCAGCTTAGTGGGCAGGGCTTACACTGAAGCTTTCTTT,CASSLVGRAYTEAFF
many,TRBV7-8,NA,TRBJ2-2,TGTGCCAGCAGCTTTCTTCCCGTGGGGCCGGACACCGGGGAGCTGTTTTTT,CASSFLPVGPDTGELFF
few,TRBV20-1,TRBD2,TRBJ2-3,TGCAGTGCTAGGCCCGAGCGGGGGCGCACAGATACGCAGTATTTT,CSARPERGRTDTQYF
many,TRBV2,NA,TRBJ1-2,TGTGCCAGCAGTGAAGCGGGTTCTGAGATCTATGGCTACACCTTC,CASSEAGSEIYGYTF
NA,TRBV10-3,NA,TRBJ1-5,TGTGCCATCAGTGGAGCAGGGAGGAATCAGCCCCAGCATTTT,CAISGAGRNQPQHF
NA,TRBV29-1,NA,TRBJ2-3,TGCAGCGTTGAACGGGCCAGCACAGATACGCAGTATTTT,CSVERASTDTQYF
many,TRBV7-6,TRBD2,TRBJ2-1,TGTGCCAGCAGCTTAGGTAGCGGGACGACCTCCTACAATGAGCAGTTCTTC,CASSLGSGTTSYNEQFF
many,TRBV6-1,TRBD2,TRBJ2-2,TGTGCCAGCAGCCACGGGGGGAACGGGGAGCTGTTTTTT,CASSHGGNGELFF
few,TRBV5-6,NA,TRBJ1-1,TGTGCCAGCAGCTTGGCCGTATGGGACCGGAACACTGAAGCTTTCTTT,CASSLAVWDRNTEAFF
few,TRBV2,NA,TRBJ1-6,TGTGCCAGCAGTGAGCAGGTCTCCTATAATTCACCCCTCCACTTT,CASSEQVSYNSPLHF
NA,TRBV28,TRBD1,TRBJ1-6,TGTGCCAGCAGGCTGGAATCCGCTACTCAGGGGGCTAATTCACCCCTCCACTTT,CASRLESATQGANSPLHF
NA,TRBV6-6,NA,TRBJ2-1,TGTGCCAGCAGTTTGACAGATCTCTCCTACAATGAGCAGTTCTTC,CASSLTDLSYNEQFF
NA,TRBV5-6,NA,TRBJ2-7,TGTGCCAGCAGCCCGGCCGGAGGCGAGCAGTACTTC,CASSPAGGEQYF
NA,TRBV5-1,TRBD2,TRBJ2-2,TGCGCCAGCAGCCCCCCTGGACTAGCGGCGAACACCGGGGAGCTGTTTTTT,CASSPPGLAANTGELFF
NA,TRBV20-1,NA,TRBJ1-5,TGCAGTGCTAGACAGGGGAGGTTTAATCAGCCCCAGCATTTT,CSARQGRFNQPQHF
few,TRBV12-3/TRBV12-4,TRBD1,TRBJ1-2,TGTGCCAGCAGTTCTCTCCGACAGGGGGCTAATGGCTACACCTTC,CASSSLRQGANGYTF
many,TRBV28,TRBD2,TRBJ2-1,TGTGCCAGCAGTGGGGGACTAGCGGGATCTCCCTACAATGAGCAGTTCTTC,CASSGGLAGSPYNEQFF
NA,TRBV9,NA,TRBJ1-6,TGTGCCAGCAGCGTAGGAAAAACAGGCAAAAATTCACCCCTCCACTTT,CASSVGKTGKNSPLHF
many,TRBV9,NA,TRBJ2-5,TGTGCCAGCAGCCCCCTCAGCGCAGCCCAAGAGACCCAGTACTTC,CASSPLSAAQETQYF
few,TRBV6-4,TRBD1,TRBJ2-2,TGTGCCAGCAGCCTTCGACAGGGACCCGGGGAGCTGTTTTTT,CASSLRQGPGELFF
many,TRBV7-9,TRBD1,TRBJ1-6,TGTGCCAGCAGCTCCACCTGGGAGGGGGCGAATTCACCCCTCCACTTT,CASSSTWEGANSPLHF
few,TRBV2,NA,TRBJ2-7,TGTGCCAGCAGTGAAAGGGCAGACTCCTACGAGCAGTACTTC,CASSERADSYEQYF
NA,TRBV2,NA,TRBJ2-7,TGTGCCAGCACCCAACGGATACAGGGACACTACGAGCAGTACTTC,CASTQRIQGHYEQYF
many,TRBV28,TRBD1,TRBJ2-7,TGTGCCAGCAGTTCCGTCGACAGGGGGCGCGAGCAGTACTTC,CASSSVDRGREQYF
many,TRBV7-9,NA,TRBJ1-2,TGTGCCAGCAGCGCTCAGCGCCCGTCGTACTATGGCTACACCTTC,CASSAQRPSYYGYTF
once,TRBV12-3/TRBV12-4,TRBD1,TRBJ1-2,TGTGCAAGCAGACCCGGGACAGGGGGATGGGGCTCCACCTTC,CASRPGTGGWGSTF
few,TRBV5-5,TRBD1,TRBJ2-7,TGTGCCAGCTGGTTTGGGATGGGACAGAAGGATTCCTACGAGCAGTACTTC,CASWFGMGQKDSYEQYF
few,TRBV30,TRBD1,TRBJ2-2,TGTGCCTGGAGTGTAACCCTCCTGGACAGGACGACCGGGGAGCTGTTTTTT,CAWSVTLLDRTTGELFF
NA,TRBV4-1,NA,TRBJ2-3,TGCGCCAGCAGCCTTTTTGGAGTGGGCACAGATACGCAGTATTTT,CASSLFGVGTDTQYF
few,TRBV2,TRBD1,TRBJ2-2,TGTGCCAGCAGCTGGACAGGGCGAGGGGAGCTGTTTTTT,CASSWTGRGELFF
many,TRBV7-3,NA,TRBJ1-2,TGTGCCAGCAGCTCAACGGCAGGGGTGGGCTACACCTTC,CASSSTAGVGYTF
many,TRBV4-2,TRBD2,TRBJ2-7,TGTGCCAGCAGCCAAGATACCCTAGCGGGAGACGAGCAGTACTTC,CASSQDTLAGDEQYF
many,TRBV7-6,NA,TRBJ2-7,TGTGCCAGCAGCGATAATAGAGCCTACGAGCAGTACTTC,CASSDNRAYEQYF
NA,TRBV2,TRBD1,TRBJ1-2,TGTGCCAGCAGTACGGGACAGCGTTTTTATGGCTACACCTTC,CASSTGQRFYGYTF